One T cell receptor beta chain is described in this entry. This sample is drawn from a study of blood T cell repertoires in COVID-19. Study at large: Sample material is recorded as cDNA or gDNA derived from T cells, B-cell-depleted T cells, or PBMCs.

As processed by the authors: Estimation of nucleated cell counts was performed using reference gene primer amplification. Produced via immunoSEQ multiplex PCR; TCRdb's table is partial and in-frame only. V, J and clone size are those of that table, while D and trimming were read from the DNA. The sample yields 40,000 or so clones, 70% to 90% seen once. The J segment lost 9 bases and the V segment lost 0 bases, leaving 10 bases of the junction unmatched. Germline V gene sequence: CDR1 SNHLY, CDR2 FYNNEI. The CDR3 spans 15 residues. This TCR came from a man in his forties with active COVID-19. Specimen: peripheral blood. The rearrangement uses TRBV2 and TRBJ1-2, with 7 bases matching TRBD1. The CDR3 DNA sequence: TGTGCCAGCAGTGAAGCGTGGATGACAGGGAGTAGCTACACCTTC. Translation gives CASSEAWMTGSSYTF.